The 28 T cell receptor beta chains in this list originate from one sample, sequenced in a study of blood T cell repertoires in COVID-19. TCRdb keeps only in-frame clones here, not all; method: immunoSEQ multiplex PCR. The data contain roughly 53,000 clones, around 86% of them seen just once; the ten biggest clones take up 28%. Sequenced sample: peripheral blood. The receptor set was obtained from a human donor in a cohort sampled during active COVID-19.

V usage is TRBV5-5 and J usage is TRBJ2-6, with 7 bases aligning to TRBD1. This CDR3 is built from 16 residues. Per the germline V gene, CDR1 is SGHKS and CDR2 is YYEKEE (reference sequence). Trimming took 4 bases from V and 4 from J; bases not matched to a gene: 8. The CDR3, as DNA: TGTGCCAGCAGCCCCTCGACAGGGACCGGGGCCAACGTCCTGACTTTC. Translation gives CASSPSTGTGANVLTF.

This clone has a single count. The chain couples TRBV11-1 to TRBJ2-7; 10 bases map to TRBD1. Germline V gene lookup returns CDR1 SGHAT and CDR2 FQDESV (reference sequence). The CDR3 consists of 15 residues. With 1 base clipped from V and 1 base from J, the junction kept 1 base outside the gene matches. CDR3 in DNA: TGTGCCAGCAGCTTAGGGGACAGGGGTTCCTACGAGCAGTACTTC. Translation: CASSLGDRGSYEQYF.

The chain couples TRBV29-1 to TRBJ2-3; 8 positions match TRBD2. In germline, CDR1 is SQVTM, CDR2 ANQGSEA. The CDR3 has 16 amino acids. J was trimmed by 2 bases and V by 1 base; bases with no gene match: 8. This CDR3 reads CSVEARVSGVTDTQYF. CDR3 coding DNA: TGCAGCGTTGAAGCGAGGGTTAGCGGGGTCACAGATACGCAGTATTTT.

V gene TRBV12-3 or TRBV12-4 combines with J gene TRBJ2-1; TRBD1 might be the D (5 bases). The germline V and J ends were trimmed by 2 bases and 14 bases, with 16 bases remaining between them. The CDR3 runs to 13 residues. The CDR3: CASSLTRTYIEFF. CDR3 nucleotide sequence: TGTGCCAGCAGTTTAACTCGGACATACATCGAGTTCTTC.

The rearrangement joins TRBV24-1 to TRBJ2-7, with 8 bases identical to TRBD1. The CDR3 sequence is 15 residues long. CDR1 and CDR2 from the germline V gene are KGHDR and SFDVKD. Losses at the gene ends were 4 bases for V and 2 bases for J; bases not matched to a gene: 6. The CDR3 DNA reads TGTGCCACCAGTGACCAGGACAGGGACCCCTACGAGCAGTACTTC. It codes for CATSDQDRDPYEQYF.

In DNA form, the CDR3 reads TGTGCCAGCAGTTTAGTTGCGGGACTAAACTACGAGCAGTACTTC. This gives the protein CASSLVAGLNYEQYF. The V and J genes are TRBV27 and TRBJ2-7; 7 bases match TRBD2. CDR3 length: 15 amino acids. V dropped 2 bases and J dropped 3; count of bases not matched to a gene: 7. In germline, CDR1 is MNHEY, CDR2 SMNVEV (reference sequence).

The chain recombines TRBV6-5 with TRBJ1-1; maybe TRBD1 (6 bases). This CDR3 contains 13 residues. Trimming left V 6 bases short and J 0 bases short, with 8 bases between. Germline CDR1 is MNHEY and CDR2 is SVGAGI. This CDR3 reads CASSRTVNTEAFF. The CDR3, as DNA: TGTGCCAGCAGCCGGACAGTGAACACTGAAGCTTTCTTT.

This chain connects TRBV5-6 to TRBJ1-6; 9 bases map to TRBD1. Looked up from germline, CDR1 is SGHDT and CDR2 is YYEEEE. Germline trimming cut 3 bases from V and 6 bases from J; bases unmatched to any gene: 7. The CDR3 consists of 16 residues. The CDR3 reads CASSWRQDRGNSPLHF. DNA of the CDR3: TGTGCCAGCAGCTGGAGACAGGACAGGGGTAATTCACCCCTCCACTTT.

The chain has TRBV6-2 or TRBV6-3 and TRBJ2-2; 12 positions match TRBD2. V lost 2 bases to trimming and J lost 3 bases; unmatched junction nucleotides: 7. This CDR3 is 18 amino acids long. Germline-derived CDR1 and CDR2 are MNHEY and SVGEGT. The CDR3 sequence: CASSYPSSGRAHTGELFF. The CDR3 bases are TGTGCCAGCAGTTACCCTTCTAGCGGGAGGGCCCACACCGGGGAGCTGTTTTTT.

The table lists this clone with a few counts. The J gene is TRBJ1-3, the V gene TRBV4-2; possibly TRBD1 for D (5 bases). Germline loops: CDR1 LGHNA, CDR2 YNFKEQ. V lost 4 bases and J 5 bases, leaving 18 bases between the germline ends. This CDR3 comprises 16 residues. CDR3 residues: CASSPWVTGSRNTIYF. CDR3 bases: TGTGCCAGCAGCCCCTGGGTTACAGGTTCTAGAAACACCATATATTTT.

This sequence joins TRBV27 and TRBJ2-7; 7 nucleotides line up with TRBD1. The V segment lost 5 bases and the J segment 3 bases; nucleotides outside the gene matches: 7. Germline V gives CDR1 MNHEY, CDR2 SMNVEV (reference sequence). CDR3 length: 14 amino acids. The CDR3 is CASSETGVGYEQYF. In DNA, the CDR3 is TGTGCCAGCAGTGAAACAGGGGTGGGCTACGAGCAGTACTTC.

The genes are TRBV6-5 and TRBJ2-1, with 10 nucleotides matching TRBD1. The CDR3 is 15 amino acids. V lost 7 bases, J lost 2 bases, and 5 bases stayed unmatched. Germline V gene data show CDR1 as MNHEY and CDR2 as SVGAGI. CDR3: CASIWGTGAYNEQFF. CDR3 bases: TGTGCCAGCATTTGGGGGACAGGGGCCTACAATGAGCAGTTCTTC.

CDR3 loop: CASSQEQGRDNEKLFF. The CDR3 nucleotides read TGTGCCAGCAGCCAAGAGCAGGGGCGTGATAATGAAAAACTGTTTTTT. J is TRBJ1-4 and V is TRBV4-2; D might be TRBD1 (6 bases). The germline V gene has CDR1 LGHNA and CDR2 YNFKEQ. The CDR3 is 16 amino acids. Deletions cut 0 bases from V and 4 bases from J, with 12 bases between.

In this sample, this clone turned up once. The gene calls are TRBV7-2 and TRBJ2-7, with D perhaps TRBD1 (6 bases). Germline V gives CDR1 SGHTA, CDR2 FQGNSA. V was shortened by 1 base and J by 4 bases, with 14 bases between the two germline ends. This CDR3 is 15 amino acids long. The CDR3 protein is CASSLVPGRGYEQYF. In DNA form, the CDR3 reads TGTGCCAGCAGCTTAGTCCCGGGAAGGGGGTACGAGCAGTACTTC. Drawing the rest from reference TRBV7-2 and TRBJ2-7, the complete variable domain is GAGVSQSPSNKVTEKGKDVELRCDPISGHTALYWYRQSLGQGLEFLIYFQGNSAPDKSGLPSDRFSAERTGGSVSTLTIQRTQQEDSAVYLCASSLVPGRGYEQYFGPGTRLTVT.

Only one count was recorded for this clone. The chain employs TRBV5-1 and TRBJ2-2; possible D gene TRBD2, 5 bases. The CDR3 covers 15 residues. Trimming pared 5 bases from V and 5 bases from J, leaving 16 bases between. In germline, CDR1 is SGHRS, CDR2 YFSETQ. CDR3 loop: CASSPGLIGTGELFF. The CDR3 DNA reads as TGCGCCAGCAGTCCCGGACTGATAGGAACCGGGGAGCTGTTTTTT.

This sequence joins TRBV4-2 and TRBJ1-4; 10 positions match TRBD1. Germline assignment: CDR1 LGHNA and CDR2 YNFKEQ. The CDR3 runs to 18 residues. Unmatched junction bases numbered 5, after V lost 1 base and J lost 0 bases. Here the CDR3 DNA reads TGTGCCAGCAGCCAAGTTTGGGACAGGGGTGCAACTAATGAAAAACTGTTTTTT. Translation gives CASSQVWDRGATNEKLFF.

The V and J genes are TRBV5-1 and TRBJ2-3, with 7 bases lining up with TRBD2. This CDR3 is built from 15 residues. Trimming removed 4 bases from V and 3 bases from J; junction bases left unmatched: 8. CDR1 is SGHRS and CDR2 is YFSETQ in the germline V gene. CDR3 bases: TGCGCCAGCAGCCTTGGGTGGGGGGGAACAGATACGCAGTATTTT. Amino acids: CASSLGWGGTDTQYF. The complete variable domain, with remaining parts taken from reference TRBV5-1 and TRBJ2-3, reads KAGVTQTPRYLIKTRGQQVTLSCSPISGHRSVSWYQQTPGQGLQFLFEYFSETQRNKGNFPGRFSGRQFSNSRSEMNVSTLELGDSALYLCASSLGWGGTDTQYFGPGTRLTVL.

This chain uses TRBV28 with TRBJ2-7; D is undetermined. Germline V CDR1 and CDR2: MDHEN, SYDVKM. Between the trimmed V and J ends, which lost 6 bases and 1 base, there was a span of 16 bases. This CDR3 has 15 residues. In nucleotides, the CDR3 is TGTGCCAGCAGAGTTCCGGCAGGTCCTTCCTACGAGCAGTACTTC. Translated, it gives CASRVPAGPSYEQYF.

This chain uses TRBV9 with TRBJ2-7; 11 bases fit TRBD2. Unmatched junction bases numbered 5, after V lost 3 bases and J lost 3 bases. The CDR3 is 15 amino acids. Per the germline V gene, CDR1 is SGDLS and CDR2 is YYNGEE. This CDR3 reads CASSDGTSGRYEQYF. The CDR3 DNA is TGTGCCAGCAGCGACGGGACTAGCGGACGCTACGAGCAGTACTTC.

The CDR3 DNA reads TGCGCCAGCAGCCGCGAAGACACCTCCTACAATGAGCAGTTCTTC. This sequence encodes CASSREDTSYNEQFF. The J gene is TRBJ2-1, the V gene TRBV4-1; D ambiguous. Germline V gene data show CDR1 as MGHRA and CDR2 as YSYEKL. The CDR3 contains 15 residues. Trimming stripped 4 bases from V and 0 bases from J, with 10 bases between.

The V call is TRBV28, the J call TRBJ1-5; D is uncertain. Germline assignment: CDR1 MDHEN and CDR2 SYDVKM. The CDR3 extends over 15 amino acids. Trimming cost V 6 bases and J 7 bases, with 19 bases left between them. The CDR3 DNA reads TGTGCCAGCAGCCTGAACTTTCCCGTCGTCCAGCCCCAGCATTTT. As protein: CASSLNFPVVQPQHF. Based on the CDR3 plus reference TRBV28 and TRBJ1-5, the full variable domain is DVKVTQSSRYLVKRTGEKVFLECVQDMDHENMFWYRQDPGLGLRLIYFSYDVKMKEKGDIPEGYSVSREKKERFSLILESASTNQTSMYLCASSLNFPVVQPQHFGDGTRLSIL.

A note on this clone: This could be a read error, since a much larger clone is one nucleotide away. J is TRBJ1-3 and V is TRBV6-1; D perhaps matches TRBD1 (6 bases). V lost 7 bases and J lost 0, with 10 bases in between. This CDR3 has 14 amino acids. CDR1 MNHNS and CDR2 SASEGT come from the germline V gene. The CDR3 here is CASIDRISGNTIYF. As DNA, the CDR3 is TGTGCCAGCATAGACAGGATCTCTGGAAACACCATATATTTT.

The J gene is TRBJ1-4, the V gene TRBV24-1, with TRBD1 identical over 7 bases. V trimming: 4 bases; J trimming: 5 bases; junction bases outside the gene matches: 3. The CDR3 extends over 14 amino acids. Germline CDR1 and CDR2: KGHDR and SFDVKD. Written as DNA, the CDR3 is TGTGCCACCAGTGACCCGGGACAGAATGAAAAACTGTTTTTT. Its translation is CATSDPGQNEKLFF.

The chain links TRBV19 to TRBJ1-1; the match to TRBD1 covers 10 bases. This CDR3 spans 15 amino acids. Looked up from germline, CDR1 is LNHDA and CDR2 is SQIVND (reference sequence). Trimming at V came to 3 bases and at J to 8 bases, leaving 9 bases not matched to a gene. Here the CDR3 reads CASSIGDRGGTEAFF. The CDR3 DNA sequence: TGTGCCAGTAGTATTGGGGACAGGGGAGGGACCGAAGCTTTCTTT.

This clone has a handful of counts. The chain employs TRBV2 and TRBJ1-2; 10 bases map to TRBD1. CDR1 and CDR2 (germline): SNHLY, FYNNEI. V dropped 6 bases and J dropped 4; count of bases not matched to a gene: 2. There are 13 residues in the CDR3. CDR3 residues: CASSGTGVYGYTF. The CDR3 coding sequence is TGTGCCAGCAGCGGGACAGGGGTCTATGGCTACACCTTC. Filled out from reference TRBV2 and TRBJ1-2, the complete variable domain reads EPEVTQTPSHQVTQMGQEVILRCVPISNHLYFYWYRQILGQKVEFLVSFYNNEISEKSEIFDDQFSVERPDGSNFTLKIRSTKLEDSAMYFCASSGTGVYGYTFGSGTRLTVV.

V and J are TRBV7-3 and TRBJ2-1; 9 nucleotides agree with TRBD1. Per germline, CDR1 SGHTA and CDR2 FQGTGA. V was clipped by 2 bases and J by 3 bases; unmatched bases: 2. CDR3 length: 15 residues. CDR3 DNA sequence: TGTGCCAGCAGCTTAGCGACAGGGGGCTACAATGAGCAGTTCTTC. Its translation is CASSLATGGYNEQFF.

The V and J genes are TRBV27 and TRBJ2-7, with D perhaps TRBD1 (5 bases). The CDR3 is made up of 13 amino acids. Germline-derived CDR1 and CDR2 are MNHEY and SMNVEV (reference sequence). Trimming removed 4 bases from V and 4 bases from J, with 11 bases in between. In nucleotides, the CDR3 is TGTGCCAGCAGTTCCTTCCAGGGTTACGAGCAGTACTTC. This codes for CASSSFQGYEQYF.

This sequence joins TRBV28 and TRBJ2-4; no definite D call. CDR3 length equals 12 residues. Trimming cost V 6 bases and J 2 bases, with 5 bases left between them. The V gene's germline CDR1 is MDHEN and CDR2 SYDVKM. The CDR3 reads CASSLPKNIQYF. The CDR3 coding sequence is TGTGCCAGCAGCCTTCCCAAAAACATTCAGTACTTC.